This T cell receptor (beta chain) was sequenced in a study of CD8+ T cells in alopecia areata. Study outcomes and limitations: Tofacitinib significantly reduced both scalp clonality and expanded CD8+ clones among the top 100.

Points on this clone: Its antigen remains unidentified.

The CDR3 extends over 15 amino acids. Trimming removed 0 bases from V and 3 bases from J, with 12 bases in between. From germline, CDR1 is SGHRS and CDR2 YFSETQ. Treatment in this sample: oral pan-JAK inhibitor, 5-10 mg twice daily. RNA was isolated and reverse transcribed to cDNA, the sequencing template. Sequencing was performed with immunoSEQ multiplex PCR; in TCRdb, only in-frame clones are kept and a portion is missing. The sample contains 150,000 or so clones, about 88% of which appear only once. The chain uses TRBV5-1 and TRBJ1-1; D not resolved. The clonotype was recovered from a human donor with alopecia areata. The sequencing used CD8+ T cells sorted from blood, collected at week 4, from a patient treated with tofacitinib. CDR3 sequence (DNA): TGCGCCAGCAGCTTGGGTGGGAATCCCTACACTGAAGCTTTCTTT. Translating it yields CASSLGGNPYTEAFF. The whole variable domain, filled in from reference TRBV5-1 and TRBJ1-1, reads KAGVTQTPRYLIKTRGQQVTLSCSPISGHRSVSWYQQTPGQGLQFLFEYFSETQRNKGNFPGRFSGRQFSNSRSEMNVSTLELGDSALYLCASSLGGNPYTEAFFGQGTRLTVV.